These T cell receptor beta chains were read from a single sample in a study of CD8 T cells in Susac syndrome. TCRdb reprocessed the immunoSEQ multiplex PCR reads via MiXCR and lists one record per CDR3 protein. The data show about 150,000 distinct CDR3 sequences, approximately 95% seen once. Sequenced material: CD4+ T cells from PBMCs. The receptor set was obtained from a human donor with multiple sclerosis. CDR3s include the opening cysteine and the closing phenylalanine or tryptophan. The D gene is left open where the match is weak. A row's size may be missing; if present it is once, few, many or a size class.

j_gene: TRBJ2-7
d_gene: TRBD1
len: 15
v_gene: TRBV28
abundance: -
CDR3nt: TGTGCCAGCAGCCCCCTGGGGACAGTTGCCTACGAGCAGTACTTC
CDR3aa: CASSPLGTVAYEQYF

j_gene: TRBJ2-7
d_gene: -
len: 12
v_gene: TRBV7-3
abundance: -
CDR3nt: TGTGCCAGCAGCCCCGGAGGGTCTGCGCAGTACTTC
CDR3aa: CASSPGGSAQYF

j_gene: TRBJ2-7
d_gene: TRBD2
len: 13
v_gene: TRBV19
abundance: -
CDR3nt: TGTGCCACTAGCGGGGCCCTCTACTACGAGCAGTACTTC
CDR3aa: CATSGALYYEQYF

j_gene: TRBJ2-7
d_gene: TRBD2
len: 15
v_gene: TRBV14
abundance: -
CDR3nt: TGTGCCAGCAGGTTTAGCGGGAGTATCCGTGGAGAGCAGTACTTC
CDR3aa: CASRFSGSIRGEQYF

j_gene: TRBJ2-1
d_gene: -
len: 16
v_gene: TRBV9
abundance: -
CDR3nt: TGTGCCAGCAGCGTAGAAGCCAGATACTCCTACAATGAGCAGTTCTTC
CDR3aa: CASSVEARYSYNEQFF

j_gene: TRBJ2-2
d_gene: TRBD2
len: 19
v_gene: TRBV6-5
abundance: -
CDR3nt: TGTGCCAGCAGTTACTTTAGGACCGGGACTAGCGATACCACCGGGGAGCTGTTTTTT
CDR3aa: CASSYFRTGTSDTTGELFF

j_gene: TRBJ2-1
d_gene: -
len: 13
v_gene: TRBV18
abundance: few
CDR3nt: TGTGCCAGCTCACCCGTCGGAGGGAATGAGCAGTTCTTC
CDR3aa: CASSPVGGNEQFF

j_gene: TRBJ2-3
d_gene: TRBD2
len: 16
v_gene: TRBV3-1
abundance: -
CDR3nt: TGTGCCAGCAGCCAGGCTAGCGGTTGGTCCACAGATACGCAGTATTTT
CDR3aa: CASSQASGWSTDTQYF

j_gene: TRBJ2-1
d_gene: TRBD2
len: 15
v_gene: TRBV7-2
abundance: -
CDR3nt: TGTGCCAGCAGCAACCGGACTAGCTCCTACAATGAGCAGTTCTTC
CDR3aa: CASSNRTSSYNEQFF

j_gene: TRBJ2-1
d_gene: -
len: 14
v_gene: TRBV9
abundance: -
CDR3nt: TGTGCCAGCAGCGTAGCAGGGGTCCACAATGAGCAGTTCTTC
CDR3aa: CASSVAGVHNEQFF

j_gene: TRBJ2-4
d_gene: -
len: 16
v_gene: TRBV15
abundance: -
CDR3nt: TGTGCCACCAGCAGGGATTTGGAGACCACCAAAAACATTCAGTACTTC
CDR3aa: CATSRDLETTKNIQYF

j_gene: TRBJ1-5
d_gene: -
len: 15
v_gene: TRBV30
abundance: once
CDR3nt: TGTGCCTGGAGTGCCACCCGGAGGGGGAGTCAGCCCCAGCATTTT
CDR3aa: CAWSATRRGSQPQHF

j_gene: TRBJ2-3
d_gene: TRBD1
len: 15
v_gene: TRBV29-1
abundance: -
CDR3nt: TGCAGCGTCCCGAAGGGGGCCGTAAGCACAGATACGCAGTATTTT
CDR3aa: CSVPKGAVSTDTQYF

j_gene: TRBJ1-3
d_gene: -
len: 14
v_gene: TRBV6-2/TRBV6-3
abundance: -
CDR3nt: TGTGCCACCAGAAACGGAGGGTCTGGAAACACCATATATTTT
CDR3aa: CATRNGGSGNTIYF

j_gene: TRBJ2-5
d_gene: TRBD2
len: 13
v_gene: TRBV20-1
abundance: -
CDR3nt: TGCAGTGCCCTTACTAGCGCCCAAGAGACCCAGTACTTC
CDR3aa: CSALTSAQETQYF

j_gene: TRBJ2-1
d_gene: TRBD1
len: 15
v_gene: TRBV24-1
abundance: -
CDR3nt: TGTGCCACCAGTGACCCGACAGGGCGCTACAATGAGCAGTTCTTC
CDR3aa: CATSDPTGRYNEQFF

j_gene: TRBJ1-1
d_gene: TRBD1
len: 18
v_gene: TRBV30
abundance: -
CDR3nt: TGTGCCTGGAGAGGGGGCAGGGCGGCTTTCGCCATCAGCACTGAAGCTTTCTTT
CDR3aa: CAWRGGRAAFAISTEAFF

j_gene: TRBJ1-1
d_gene: -
len: 13
v_gene: TRBV20-1
abundance: -
CDR3nt: TGCAGTGCAGTGCCGACAGCCAGCACTGAAGCTTTCTTT
CDR3aa: CSAVPTASTEAFF

j_gene: TRBJ2-7
d_gene: -
len: 13
v_gene: TRBV29-1
abundance: -
CDR3nt: TGCAGCTTCTCCCAAACCGTAAGTTACGAGCAGTACTTC
CDR3aa: CSFSQTVSYEQYF

j_gene: TRBJ1-2
d_gene: -
len: 14
v_gene: TRBV19
abundance: -
CDR3nt: TGTGCCAGTAGTACGACACAGGGCGGGATAGGCTACACCTTC
CDR3aa: CASSTTQGGIGYTF

j_gene: TRBJ2-4
d_gene: TRBD1
len: 20
v_gene: TRBV20-1
abundance: -
CDR3nt: TGCAGTGCTAGAGATTCCCACTTTACCGGGACAGGGGTTGCCAAAAACATTCAGTACTTC
CDR3aa: CSARDSHFTGTGVAKNIQYF

j_gene: TRBJ2-1
d_gene: -
len: 14
v_gene: TRBV5-4
abundance: -
CDR3nt: TGTGCCAGCAGCTCTTACAGGGAGGACAATGAGCAGTTCTTC
CDR3aa: CASSSYREDNEQFF

j_gene: TRBJ1-2
d_gene: TRBD1
len: 13
v_gene: TRBV20-1
abundance: -
CDR3nt: TGCAGTGCCCAGGGACAGGGGGGCTATGGCTACACCTTC
CDR3aa: CSAQGQGGYGYTF

j_gene: TRBJ2-7
d_gene: TRBD2
len: 15
v_gene: TRBV19
abundance: -
CDR3nt: TGTGCCAGTAGTCCGCGTAGCGGGAGCGTCTACGAGCAGTACTTC
CDR3aa: CASSPRSGSVYEQYF

j_gene: TRBJ1-2
d_gene: -
len: 16
v_gene: TRBV4-3
abundance: -
CDR3nt: TGCGCCAGCAGCTCCCCCCTAACAGGGCCCAACTATGGCTACACCTTC
CDR3aa: CASSSPLTGPNYGYTF

j_gene: TRBJ1-4
d_gene: TRBD1
len: 13
v_gene: TRBV20-1
abundance: -
CDR3nt: TGCAGTGCTAGAGAGGGACAGGGAGAAAAACTGTTTTTT
CDR3aa: CSAREGQGEKLFF

j_gene: TRBJ2-1
d_gene: -
len: 15
v_gene: TRBV2
abundance: -
CDR3nt: TGTGCCAGCAGTGAAGCTAGGTCCCCCTACAATGAGCAGTTCTTC
CDR3aa: CASSEARSPYNEQFF

j_gene: TRBJ2-3
d_gene: -
len: 17
v_gene: TRBV30
abundance: once
CDR3nt: TGTGCCTCCGGAGCCCAGAGGGGGGCCGTTAGCACAGATACGCAGTATTTT
CDR3aa: CASGAQRGAVSTDTQYF

j_gene: TRBJ2-1
d_gene: -
len: 18
v_gene: TRBV14
abundance: -
CDR3nt: TGTGCCAGCAGCCACCCAGGTGGAGGACCTCGTATATACAATGAGCAGTTCTTC
CDR3aa: CASSHPGGGPRIYNEQFF

j_gene: TRBJ2-3
d_gene: -
len: 15
v_gene: TRBV18
abundance: once
CDR3nt: TGTGCCAGCTCACCAGGGACGAGGGCGGGAGATACGCAGTATTTT
CDR3aa: CASSPGTRAGDTQYF